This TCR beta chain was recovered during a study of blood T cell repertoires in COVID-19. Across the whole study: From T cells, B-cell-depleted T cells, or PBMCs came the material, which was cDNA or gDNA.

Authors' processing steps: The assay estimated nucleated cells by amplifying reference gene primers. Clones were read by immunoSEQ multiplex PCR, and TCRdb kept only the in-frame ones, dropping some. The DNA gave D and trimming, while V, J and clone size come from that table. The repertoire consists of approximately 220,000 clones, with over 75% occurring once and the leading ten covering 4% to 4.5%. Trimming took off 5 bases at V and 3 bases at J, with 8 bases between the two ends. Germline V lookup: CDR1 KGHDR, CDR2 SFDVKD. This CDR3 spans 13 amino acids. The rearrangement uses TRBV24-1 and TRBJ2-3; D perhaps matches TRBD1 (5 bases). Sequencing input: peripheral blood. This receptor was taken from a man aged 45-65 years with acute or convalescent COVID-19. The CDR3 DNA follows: TGTGCCACCAGTGTCCAGGGTACAGATACGCAGTATTTT. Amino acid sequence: CATSVQGTDTQYF.